A selection of T cell receptor beta chains follows, all from one sample in a study of metastatic and nonmetastatic thyroid tumors. With MiXCR, TCRdb reprocessed the PCR reads. The table includes some 29,000 clones, 16% detected once. The specimen was blood. The receptors shown here come from a female donor with papillary thyroid cancer or a benign thyroid nodule (not recorded which). Some clones in this sample may be carry-over from other donors' samples. CDR3s include the opening cysteine and the closing phenylalanine or tryptophan. A D gene is named only where the DNA matches it firmly. Not every row has a clone size; where given, it reads once, few, many or a size class.

TRBD2 TRBJ2-3 TRBV12-3/TRBV12-4 many CASRQGREGRLRTDTQYF TGTGCCAGCAGACAAGGGAGGGAGGGCCGGCTCCGCACAGATACGCAGTATTTT
. TRBJ1-3 TRBV5-4 many CASSLWSRTRTGNTIYF TGTGCCAGCAGCTTGTGGTCCCGGACAAGAACTGGAAACACCATATATTTT
. TRBJ1-5 TRBV20-1 . CSARVAGGNQPQHF TGCAGTGCTAGGGTGGCGGGTGGAAATCAGCCCCAGCATTTT
. TRBJ2-1 TRBV9 many CASSPPAGNEQFF TGTGCCAGCAGCCCTCCGGCAGGGAATGAGCAGTTCTTC
TRBD2 TRBJ2-1 TRBV6-1 few CASTGLAGVGSDQFF TGTGCCAGCACTGGACTAGCGGGAGTGGGTAGTGATCAGTTCTTC
. TRBJ1-1 TRBV12-3/TRBV12-4 many CASSLRKSTEAFF TGTGCCAGCAGTTTGCGGAAGAGCACTGAAGCTTTCTTT
TRBD2 TRBJ2-7 TRBV11-3 medium-sized CASSPGLASYEQYF TGTGCCAGCAGCCCAGGACTAGCCTCCTACGAGCAGTACTTC
. TRBJ2-7 TRBV18 . CASSQPNSYEQYF TGTGCCAGCTCACAGCCCAACTCCTACGAGCAGTACTTC
. TRBJ1-1 TRBV6-2/TRBV6-3 few CASSQRENTEAFF TGTGCCAGCAGTCAAAGGGAGAACACTGAAGCTTTCTTT
. TRBJ2-7 TRBV28 many CASSPSGDSGFEQYF TGTGCCAGCAGTCCGAGCGGGGACAGCGGCTTTGAGCAGTACTTC
. TRBJ1-3 TRBV6-5 many CASSYSVENTIYF TGTGCCAGCAGTTACTCGGTCGAAAACACCATATATTTT
. TRBJ2-2 TRBV9 many CASTGQANTGELFF TGTGCCAGCACCGGGCAGGCGAACACCGGGGAGCTGTTTTTT
. TRBJ2-2 TRBV11-2 many CASSPWMGRAGELFF TGTGCCAGCAGTCCTTGGATGGGGCGCGCCGGGGAGCTGTTTTTT